A single sample is the source of the 25 T cell receptor beta chains below, sequenced in a study of T-cell memory formation after mild COVID-19. Via MiXCR, TCRdb re-called the 5' RACE reads, giving one row per CDR3 protein. The data contain around 200,000 distinct CDR3 sequences, 27% of them singletons. Sequencing was carried out using PBMCs or a T cell subset sorted from them (not recorded which). These receptors all come from an adult woman who had mild COVID-19 (a few samples of this study predate the infection). Cell type and time point are not known.

This clonotype turned up a few times. The rearrangement links TRBV3-1 to TRBJ1-1; TRBD1 is a possible D gene (5 bases). The CDR3 runs to 16 residues. Germline lookup yields CDR1 LGHDT and CDR2 YNNKEL (reference sequence). Trimming took off 6 bases at V and 3 bases at J, with 20 bases between the two ends. The DNA of the CDR3 is TGTGCCAGCAGTCCCGGGTGGGGGGTTCTGGACACTGAAGCTTTCTTT. Translation gives CASSPGWGVLDTEAFF.

This clonotype was observed a few times. The V call is TRBV29-1, the J call TRBJ1-1; D gene uncertain. This CDR3 is 13 amino acids long. From germline, CDR1 is SQVTM and CDR2 ANQGSEA. V lost 2 bases, J lost 3 bases, and 10 bases lay in between. The CDR3 region is CSVEWGEDTEAFF. The CDR3 DNA reads TGCAGCGTTGAATGGGGAGAGGACACTGAAGCTTTCTTT.

This chain links TRBV6-6 with TRBJ1-6, with no clear D. Trimming left V 8 bases short and J 9 bases short, with 14 bases between. Germline V lookup: CDR1 MNHNY, CDR2 SVGAGI (reference sequence). The CDR3 is made up of 13 amino acids. CDR3 coding DNA: TGTGCCAGCGACATGAGCCGGGGTTCACCCCTCCACTTT. Protein product: CASDMSRGSPLHF.

The chain carries TRBV29-1 and TRBJ2-7, with 11 bases that match TRBD1. The germline gives CDR1 SQVTM, CDR2 ANQGSEA. The CDR3 is made up of 15 amino acids. After removal of 0 bases from V and 6 bases from J, the junction contained 7 bases not matched to a gene. CDR3 protein: CSVEDQGTGGTEQYF. In DNA, the CDR3 is TGCAGCGTTGAAGATCAAGGGACAGGGGGTACCGAGCAGTACTTC.

V is TRBV5-4 and J is TRBJ1-6; D not certain. CDR1 SGHNT and CDR2 YYREEE come from the germline V gene (reference sequence). The CDR3 sequence is 13 residues long. With 2 bases removed from V and 9 bases from J, the gap between germline ends came to 9 bases. CDR3 sequence reads: CASSLQLGSPLHF. The CDR3 DNA is TGTGCCAGCAGCTTACAACTGGGTTCACCCCTCCACTTT.

This clonotype occurred a few times. This rearrangement joins TRBV12-3 or TRBV12-4 to TRBJ2-1, with D possibly TRBD1 on 6 matching bases. CDR3 length equals 13 residues. V was clipped by 8 bases and J by 6 bases, with 14 bases between them. The chain's CDR3 is CASGDTSGNEQFF. In nucleotides, the CDR3 is TGTGCCAGCGGGGACACATCTGGCAATGAGCAGTTCTTC.

V gene TRBV6-1 combines with J gene TRBJ2-2; D is uncertain. CDR1 is MNHNS and CDR2 is SASEGT in the germline V gene. This CDR3 contains 14 residues. Trimming left V 8 bases short and J 6 bases short, with 16 bases between. As DNA, the CDR3 is TGTGCCAGCTCCCCCCACAACGGTCCCGGGGAGCTGTTTTTT. Residues: CASSPHNGPGELFF.

The sample holds one count of this clonotype. V gene TRBV20-1 combines with J gene TRBJ2-3; D gene unclear. V was cut by 4 bases and J by 1 base, with 15 bases left in between. The CDR3 loop spans 15 amino acids. Germline-derived CDR1 and CDR2 are DFQATT and SNEGSKA (reference sequence). The CDR3 DNA sequence: TGCAGTGCTACATCGATAGGATTCGGCACAGATACGCAGTATTTT. Translating it yields CSATSIGFGTDTQYF.

This clonotype was detected a few times. This chain connects TRBV7-9 to TRBJ2-7; 13 bases fit TRBD2. The length of the CDR3 is 18 residues. The V segment lost 5 bases and the J segment 1 base; nucleotides outside the gene matches: 11. Germline V gene lookup returns CDR1 SEHNR and CDR2 FQNEAQ (reference sequence). The CDR3 spells CASSPRTSGSRVSYEQYF. CDR3 nucleotide sequence: TGTGCCAGCAGCCCGCGGACTAGCGGGAGCCGCGTATCCTACGAGCAGTACTTC.

The CDR3 nucleotides are TGCAGTGCTCCGGACAGGGCGGGAGAGACCCAGTACTTC. It yields the protein CSAPDRAGETQYF. The chain recombines TRBV20-1 with TRBJ2-5; 8 nucleotides align to TRBD1. The CDR3 contains 13 residues. Germline values: CDR1 DFQATT, CDR2 SNEGSKA (reference sequence). Trimming at V came to 5 bases and at J to 4 bases, leaving 6 bases not matched to a gene.

J is TRBJ2-1 and V is TRBV6-2 or TRBV6-3; tentative D call: TRBD1 (6 bases). Deletions cut 2 bases from V and 4 bases from J, with 18 bases between. The CDR3 spans 17 residues. The germline gives CDR1 MNHEY, CDR2 SVGEGT. The DNA for the CDR3 is TGTGCCAGCAGTTACCCCATACAGGGAAAGGCATACAATGAGCAGTTCTTC. Residues: CASSYPIQGKAYNEQFF.

This clonotype was seen ten or more times. The V call is TRBV5-1, the J call TRBJ2-3, with D unresolved. The V end was cut by 4 bases, the J end by 5 bases, with 17 bases between. The CDR3 has 15 residues. CDR1 and CDR2 from the germline V gene are SGHRS and YFSETQ. The CDR3 region is CASSGHLQRRDTQYF. The CDR3 DNA reads as TGCGCCAGCAGCGGGCACCTGCAACGGAGAGATACGCAGTATTTT.

This clonotype was detected a few times. The rearrangement joins TRBV7-9 to TRBJ1-2, with a possible D match to TRBD1 (6 bases). Germline values: CDR1 SEHNR, CDR2 FQNEAQ (reference sequence). V lost 4 bases and J lost 4, with 19 bases in between. The CDR3 consists of 16 residues. This CDR3 is CASSSTGQLLSYGYTF. For the CDR3, the DNA is TGTGCCAGCAGCTCAACTGGACAGCTCCTCAGCTATGGCTACACCTTC.

This clonotype occurred once. The chain combines TRBV7-9 with TRBJ2-3; 11 nucleotides match TRBD1. Germline CDR1 SEHNR, CDR2 FQNEAQ (reference sequence). Germline trimming cut 4 bases from V and 5 bases from J; bases unmatched to any gene: 8. The CDR3 has 16 residues. In DNA, the CDR3 is TGTGCCAGCAGCTCCATAGGACAGGGGGCAATAGATACGCAGTATTTT. Translation gives CASSSIGQGAIDTQYF.

This clonotype was counted only a few times. The rearrangement uses TRBV12-3 or TRBV12-4 and TRBJ2-7; 9 bases map to TRBD1. This CDR3 region has 14 residues. Trimming cost V 5 bases and J 3 bases; bases outside gene matches: 5. The CDR3 region is CASSEQTGGYEQYF. The DNA for the CDR3 is TGTGCCAGCAGTGAGCAGACAGGGGGCTACGAGCAGTACTTC.

The chain employs TRBV27 and TRBJ2-2; TRBD1 aligns across 7 bases. V shed 1 base and J 6 bases; nucleotides not matched to a gene: 5. CDR1 is MNHEY and CDR2 is SMNVEV in the germline V gene (reference sequence). This CDR3 is built from 15 residues. For the CDR3, the DNA is TGTGCCAGCAGTTTATTCGCAGGGGGAGCCGGGGAGCTGTTTTTT. Protein sequence: CASSLFAGGAGELFF.

This clonotype turned up a few times. V gene TRBV9 combines with J gene TRBJ2-1; D is unclear. The ends were cut back, 0 bases at V and 0 bases at J, with 10 bases in the middle. This CDR3 is built from 16 residues. In germline, CDR1 is SGDLS, CDR2 YYNGEE. The DNA for the CDR3 is TGTGCCAGCAGCGTAGGCTCCCGTGGCTCCTACAATGAGCAGTTCTTC. This codes for CASSVGSRGSYNEQFF.

This clonotype was counted between two and nine times. The chain carries TRBV3-1 and TRBJ2-7; 7 bases match TRBD2. The CDR3 is 14 residues long. The germline V gene has CDR1 LGHDT and CDR2 YNNKEL (reference sequence). V dropped 0 bases and J dropped 5; count of bases not matched to a gene: 4. The CDR3: CASSQDTSEHEQYF. DNA of the CDR3: TGTGCCAGCAGCCAAGATACTAGCGAACACGAGCAGTACTTC.

This clonotype was counted a few times. The V gene is TRBV20-1, the J gene TRBJ2-3, with no clear D. Trimming removed 7 bases from V and 4 bases from J, with 12 bases in between. This CDR3 spans 12 amino acids. CDR1 is DFQATT, CDR2 SNEGSKA, per germline (reference sequence). The CDR3 reads CSVSEVSDTQYF. The CDR3 DNA is TGCAGTGTTTCTGAGGTCTCAGATACGCAGTATTTT.

The chain recombines TRBV14 with TRBJ1-1; D gene ambiguous. CDR1 SGHDN and CDR2 FVKESK come from the germline V gene. With 1 base removed from V and 7 bases from J, the gap between germline ends came to 10 bases. The CDR3 runs to 13 residues. The CDR3 DNA reads as TGTGCCAGCAGCCAAGCGGGCAGCTTTGAAGCTTTCTTT. It specifies CASSQAGSFEAFF.

The chain uses TRBV7-9 and TRBJ2-3; TRBD2 might be the D (5 bases). The CDR3 contains 14 residues. Germline lookup yields CDR1 SEHNR and CDR2 FQNEAQ (reference sequence). Trimming removed 3 bases from V and 4 bases from J, with 11 bases in between. CDR3 nucleotides: TGTGCCAGCAGCTTCCGGGATCAAGCAGATACGCAGTATTTT. Its translation: CASSFRDQADTQYF. Based on the CDR3 plus reference TRBV7-9 and TRBJ2-3, the full variable domain is DTGVSQNPRHKITKRGQNVTFRCDPISEHNRLYWYRQTLGQGPEFLTYFQNEAQLEKSRLLSDRFSAERPKGSFSTLEIQRTEQGDSAMYLCASSFRDQADTQYFGPGTRLTVL.

V and J are TRBV2 and TRBJ2-1, with D perhaps matching TRBD2 (5 bases). Trimming pared 3 bases from V and 0 bases from J, leaving 12 bases between. CDR1 and CDR2 from the germline V gene are SNHLY and FYNNEI. There are 16 residues in the CDR3. CDR3: CASSDILASSYNEQFF. The CDR3 nucleotides are TGTGCCAGCAGTGACATTCTAGCTTCCTCCTACAATGAGCAGTTCTTC.

This clonotype was counted only a few times. The V and J genes are TRBV5-1 and TRBJ2-5; D is possibly TRBD2 (6 bases). Trimming cost V 0 bases and J 5 bases, with 14 bases left between them. From germline, CDR1 is SGHRS and CDR2 YFSETQ. There are 15 residues in the CDR3. In DNA form, the CDR3 reads TGCGCCAGCAGCTTGGATCCGGGAGTCGACGAGACCCAGTACTTC. Encoded protein: CASSLDPGVDETQYF.

The chain combines TRBV9 with TRBJ2-2; tentatively, D is TRBD2 (6 bases). V shed 2 bases and J shed 5 bases, with 13 bases lying between them. Germline V gives CDR1 SGDLS, CDR2 YYNGEE. This CDR3 comprises 15 residues. For the CDR3, the DNA is TGTGCCAGCAGCGTGCTTCTCGGAGGGACCGGGGAGCTGTTTTTT. This translates into CASSVLLGGTGELFF.

This clonotype was found a few times. The chain has TRBV4-3 and TRBJ1-4; maybe TRBD1 (6 bases). Germline lookup yields CDR1 LGHNA and CDR2 YSLEER. V was pared by 5 bases and J by 4 bases, with 11 bases between. The CDR3 has 14 amino acids. CDR3 region: CASSVDRINEKLFF. In DNA form, the CDR3 reads TGCGCCAGCAGCGTCGACAGGATTAATGAAAAACTGTTTTTT.